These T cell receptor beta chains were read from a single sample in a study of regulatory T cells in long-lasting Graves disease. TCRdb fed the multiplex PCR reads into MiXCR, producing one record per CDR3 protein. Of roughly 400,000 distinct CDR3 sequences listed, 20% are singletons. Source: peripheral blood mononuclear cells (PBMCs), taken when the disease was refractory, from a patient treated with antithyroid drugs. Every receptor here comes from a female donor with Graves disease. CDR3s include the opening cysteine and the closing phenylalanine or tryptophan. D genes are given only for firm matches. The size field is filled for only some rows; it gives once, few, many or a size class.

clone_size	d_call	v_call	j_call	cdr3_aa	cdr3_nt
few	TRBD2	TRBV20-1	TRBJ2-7	CSATSTGTSGNRSYEQYF	TGCAGTGCTACCTCAACGGGGACTAGCGGGAACCGCTCCTACGAGCAGTACTTC
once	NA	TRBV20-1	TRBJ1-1	CSARKTQFITEAFF	TGCAGTGCCCGCAAAACACAGTTCATCACTGAAGCTTTCTTT
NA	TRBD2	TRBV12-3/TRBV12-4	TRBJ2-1	CASSSLSGGNNEQFF	TGTGCCAGCAGTTCTCTTAGCGGGGGGAACAATGAGCAGTTCTTC
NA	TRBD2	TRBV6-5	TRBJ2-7	CASSYQTSGPPAEQYF	TGTGCCAGCAGTTACCAAACTAGCGGGCCCCCCGCCGAGCAGTACTTC
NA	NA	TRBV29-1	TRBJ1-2	CSVPKTANYGYTF	TGCAGCGTTCCTAAGACTGCTAACTATGGCTACACCTTC
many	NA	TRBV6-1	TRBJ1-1	CASTPTQGNTEAFF	TGTGCCAGCACCCCTACCCAGGGGAACACTGAAGCTTTCTTT
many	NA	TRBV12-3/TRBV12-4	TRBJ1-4	CASSTGMEKLFF	TGTGCCAGCAGTACAGGGATGGAAAAACTGTTTTTT
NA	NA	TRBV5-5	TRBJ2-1	CASSSDSYNNEQFF	TGTGCCAGCAGCTCTGACAGCTACAACAATGAGCAGTTCTTC
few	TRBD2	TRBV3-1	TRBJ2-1	CASSRRAGGPNEQFF	TGTGCCAGCAGCCGGCGAGCGGGAGGGCCCAATGAGCAGTTCTTC
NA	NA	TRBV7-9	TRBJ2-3	CASSSLGTGSTDTQYF	TGTGCCAGCAGCTCCCTCGGAACAGGGAGCACAGATACGCAGTATTTT
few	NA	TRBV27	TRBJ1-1	CASSFRGRNTEAFF	TGTGCCAGCAGTTTCCGGGGGCGGAACACTGAAGCTTTCTTT
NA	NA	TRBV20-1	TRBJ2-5	CSADDVNSNPRKTQYF	TGCAGTGCCGACGATGTAAACAGCAACCCCCGAAAGACCCAGTACTTC
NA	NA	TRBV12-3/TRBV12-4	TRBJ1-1	CASSFSSRRTEAFF	TGTGCCAGCAGTTTTAGCTCCCGAAGGACTGAAGCTTTCTTT
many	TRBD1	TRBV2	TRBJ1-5	CASSTGTGGNQPQHF	TGTGCCAGCAGTACTGGGACAGGGGGAAATCAGCCCCAGCATTTT
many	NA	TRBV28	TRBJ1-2	CASSPPGYYGYTF	TGTGCCAGCAGTCCCCCTGGATACTATGGCTACACCTTC
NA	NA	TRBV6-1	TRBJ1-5	CASSPQGGRNQPQHF	TGTGCCAGCAGCCCACAGGGTGGGCGCAATCAGCCCCAGCATTTT
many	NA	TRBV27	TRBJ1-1	CASSERGLLDTEAFF	TGTGCCAGCAGCGAAAGGGGCCTATTGGACACTGAAGCTTTCTTT
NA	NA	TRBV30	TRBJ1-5	CAWSVLGSPGNQPQHF	TGTGCCTGGAGTGTACTTGGCAGCCCCGGCAATCAGCCCCAGCATTTT
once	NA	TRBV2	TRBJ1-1	CASSEARISEDTEAFF	TGCGCCAGCAGTGAAGCAAGAATTTCGGAGGACACTGAAGCTTTCTTT
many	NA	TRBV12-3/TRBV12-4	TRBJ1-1	CASSLEGGNTEAFF	TGTGCCAGCAGTTTAGAAGGGGGGAACACTGAAGCTTTCTTT
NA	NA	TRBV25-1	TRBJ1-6	CASSELPSSPLHF	TGTGCCAGCAGTGAATTACCGTCTTCACCCCTCCACTTT
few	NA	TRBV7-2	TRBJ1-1	CASSLIGGDTEAFF	TGTGCCAGCAGCTTGATCGGGGGGGACACTGAAGCTTTCTTT
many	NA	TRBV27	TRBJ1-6	CASSLEAPISSPLHF	TGTGCCAGCAGTTTAGAAGCCCCCATAAGTTCACCCCTCCACTTT
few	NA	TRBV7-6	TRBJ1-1	CASSLGRHINPNTEAFF	TGTGCCAGCAGCTTAGGTCGGCACATAAACCCCAACACTGAAGCTTTCTTT
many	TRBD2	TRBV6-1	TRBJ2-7	CASRETSGSSYEQYF	TGTGCCAGCAGAGAGACTAGCGGGAGCTCATACGAGCAGTACTTC
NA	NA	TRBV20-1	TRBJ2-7	CSAHQTGSTSYEQYF	TGCAGTGCTCACCAAACTGGAAGTACCTCTTACGAGCAGTACTTC
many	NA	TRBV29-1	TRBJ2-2	CSVLKTLGSGELFF	TGCAGCGTTTTGAAGACCCTAGGAAGCGGGGAGCTGTTTTTT
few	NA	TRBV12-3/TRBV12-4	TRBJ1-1	CASGVESNTEAFF	TGTGCCAGCGGAGTGGAGTCGAACACTGAAGCTTTCTTT
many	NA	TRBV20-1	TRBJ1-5	CSASIDRNQPQHF	TGCAGTGCTAGTATAGACAGAAATCAGCCCCAGCATTTT
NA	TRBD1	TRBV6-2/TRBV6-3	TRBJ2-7	CASSYPPDRGNEQYF	TGTGCCAGCAGTTACCCGCCGGACAGGGGGAACGAGCAGTACTTC
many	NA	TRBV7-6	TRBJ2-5	CASSLSGEKETQYF	TGTGCCAGCAGCTTAAGCGGTGAAAAAGAGACCCAGTACTTC
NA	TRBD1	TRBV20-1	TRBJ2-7	CSAPPTGRFDEQYF	TGCAGTGCCCCCCCGACAGGGAGATTTGACGAGCAGTACTTC
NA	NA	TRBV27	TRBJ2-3	CASSPGQTATQYF	TGTGCCAGCAGCCCCGGACAGACGGCCACGCAGTATTTT
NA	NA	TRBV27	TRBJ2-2	CASSTTAFANTGELFF	TGTGCCAGCAGCACGACAGCTTTCGCGAACACCGGGGAGCTGTTTTTT
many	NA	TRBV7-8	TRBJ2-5	CASSHGLHSDQETQYF	TGTGCCAGCAGCCATGGACTGCATTCCGACCAAGAGACCCAGTACTTC
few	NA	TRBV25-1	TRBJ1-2	CASSVPAGYTF	TGTGCCAGCAGCGTGCCCGCCGGCTACACCTTC
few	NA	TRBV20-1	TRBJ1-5	CSAPKGNQPQHF	TGCAGTGCCCCTAAAGGCAATCAGCCCCAGCATTTT
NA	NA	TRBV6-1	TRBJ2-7	CASSEASTGGAQTYEQYF	TGTGCCAGCAGTGAAGCAAGTACGGGCGGGGCGCAAACCTACGAGCAGTACTTC
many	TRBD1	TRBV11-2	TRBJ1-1	CASSPQGANTEAFF	TGTGCCAGCAGCCCACAGGGGGCTAATACTGAAGCTTTCTTT
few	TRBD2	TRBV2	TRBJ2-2	CASALGGAFNTGELFF	TGTGCCAGCGCCTTGGGAGGGGCCTTTAACACCGGGGAGCTGTTTTTT
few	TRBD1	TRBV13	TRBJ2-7	CASSFRGGHEQYF	TGTGCCAGCAGCTTTCGAGGGGGCCACGAGCAGTACTTC
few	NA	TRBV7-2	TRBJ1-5	CASSLETDSNQPQHF	TGTGCCAGCAGCTTAGAGACTGATAGCAATCAGCCCCAGCATTTT
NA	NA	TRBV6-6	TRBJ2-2	CASSYSVLRAPNTGELFF	TGTGCCAGCAGTTACTCGGTTTTGCGGGCCCCGAACACCGGGGAGCTGTTTTTT
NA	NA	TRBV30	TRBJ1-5	CAWSADPNQPQHF	TGTGCCTGGAGTGCAGACCCAAATCAGCCCCAGCATTTT
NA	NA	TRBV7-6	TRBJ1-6	CASSLAADRGYNSPLHF	TGTGCCAGCAGCCTCGCCGCGGACAGAGGGTATAATTCACCCCTCCACTTT
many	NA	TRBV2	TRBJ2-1	CASSEWVGGRLSYNEQFF	TGTGCCAGCAGTGAATGGGTAGGGGGGAGGCTCTCCTACAATGAGCAGTTCTTC